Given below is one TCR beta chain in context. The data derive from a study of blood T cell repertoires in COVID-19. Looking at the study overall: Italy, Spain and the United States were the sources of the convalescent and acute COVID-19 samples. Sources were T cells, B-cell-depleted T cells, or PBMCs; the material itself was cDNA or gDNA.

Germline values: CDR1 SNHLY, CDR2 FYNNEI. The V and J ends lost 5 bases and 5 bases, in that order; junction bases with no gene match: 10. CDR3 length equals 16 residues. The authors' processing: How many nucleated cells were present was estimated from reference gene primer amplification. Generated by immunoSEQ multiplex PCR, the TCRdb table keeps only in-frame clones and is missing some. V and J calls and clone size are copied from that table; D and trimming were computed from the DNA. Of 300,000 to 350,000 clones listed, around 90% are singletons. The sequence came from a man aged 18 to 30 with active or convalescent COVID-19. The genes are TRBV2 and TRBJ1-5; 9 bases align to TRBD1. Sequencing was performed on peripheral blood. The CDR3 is CASSNTGGEEDQPQHF. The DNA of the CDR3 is TGTGCCAGCAGTAATACAGGGGGCGAAGAGGATCAGCCCCAGCATTTT.